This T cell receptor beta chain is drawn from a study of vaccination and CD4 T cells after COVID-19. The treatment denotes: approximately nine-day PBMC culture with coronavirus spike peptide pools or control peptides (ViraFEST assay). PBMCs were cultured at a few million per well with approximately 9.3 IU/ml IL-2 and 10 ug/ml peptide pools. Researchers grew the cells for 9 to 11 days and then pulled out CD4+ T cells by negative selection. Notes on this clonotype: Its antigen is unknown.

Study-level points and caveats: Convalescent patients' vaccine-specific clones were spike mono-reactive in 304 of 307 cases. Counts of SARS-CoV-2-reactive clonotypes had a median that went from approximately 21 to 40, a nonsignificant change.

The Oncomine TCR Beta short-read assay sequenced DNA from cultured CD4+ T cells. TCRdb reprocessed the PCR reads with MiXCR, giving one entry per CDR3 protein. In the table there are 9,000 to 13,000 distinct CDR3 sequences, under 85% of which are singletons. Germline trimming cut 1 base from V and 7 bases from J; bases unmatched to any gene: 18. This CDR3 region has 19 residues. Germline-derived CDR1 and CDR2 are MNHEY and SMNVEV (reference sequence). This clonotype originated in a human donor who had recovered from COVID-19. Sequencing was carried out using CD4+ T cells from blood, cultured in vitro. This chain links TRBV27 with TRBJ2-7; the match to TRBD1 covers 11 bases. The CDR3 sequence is CASSLLLDRGRSGRVEQYF. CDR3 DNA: TGTGCCAGCAGTTTATTACTGGACAGGGGGCGCTCGGGAAGGGTTGAGCAGTACTTC.